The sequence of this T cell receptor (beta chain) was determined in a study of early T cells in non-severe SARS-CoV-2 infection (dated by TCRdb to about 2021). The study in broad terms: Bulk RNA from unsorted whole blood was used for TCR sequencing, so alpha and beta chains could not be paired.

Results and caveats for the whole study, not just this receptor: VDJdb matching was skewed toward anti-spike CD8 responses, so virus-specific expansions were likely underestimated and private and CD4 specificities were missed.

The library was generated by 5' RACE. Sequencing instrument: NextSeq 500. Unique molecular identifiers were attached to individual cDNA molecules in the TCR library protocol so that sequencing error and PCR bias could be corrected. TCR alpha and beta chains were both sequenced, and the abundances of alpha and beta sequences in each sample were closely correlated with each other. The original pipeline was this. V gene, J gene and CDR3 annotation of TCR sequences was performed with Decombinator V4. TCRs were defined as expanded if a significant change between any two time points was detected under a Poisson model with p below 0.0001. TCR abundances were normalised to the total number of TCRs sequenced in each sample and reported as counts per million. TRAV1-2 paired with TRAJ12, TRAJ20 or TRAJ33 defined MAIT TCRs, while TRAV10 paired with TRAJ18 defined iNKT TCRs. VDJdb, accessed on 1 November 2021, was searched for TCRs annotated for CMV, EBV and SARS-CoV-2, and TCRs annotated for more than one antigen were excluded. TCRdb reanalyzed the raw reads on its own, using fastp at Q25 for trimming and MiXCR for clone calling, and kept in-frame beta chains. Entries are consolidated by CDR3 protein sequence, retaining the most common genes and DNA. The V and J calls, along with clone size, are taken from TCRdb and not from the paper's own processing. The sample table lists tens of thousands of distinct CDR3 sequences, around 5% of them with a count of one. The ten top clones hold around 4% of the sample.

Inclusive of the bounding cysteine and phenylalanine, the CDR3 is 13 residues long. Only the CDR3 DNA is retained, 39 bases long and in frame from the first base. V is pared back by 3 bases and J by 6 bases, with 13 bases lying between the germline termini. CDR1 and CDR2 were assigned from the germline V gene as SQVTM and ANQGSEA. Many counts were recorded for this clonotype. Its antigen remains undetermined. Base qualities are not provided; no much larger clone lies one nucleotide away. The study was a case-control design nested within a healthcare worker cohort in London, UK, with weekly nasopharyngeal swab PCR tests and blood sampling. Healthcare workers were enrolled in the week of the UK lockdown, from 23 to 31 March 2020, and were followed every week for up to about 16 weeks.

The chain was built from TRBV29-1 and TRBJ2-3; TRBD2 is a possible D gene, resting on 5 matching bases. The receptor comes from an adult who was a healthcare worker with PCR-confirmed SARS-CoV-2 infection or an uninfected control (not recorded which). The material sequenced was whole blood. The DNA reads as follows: TGCAGCGTTGAGGTGCTCTCGGGGGATACGCAGTATTTT. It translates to CSVEVLSGDTQYF.